This T cell receptor beta chain was sequenced during a study of T cells in Graves' hyperthyroidism and ophthalmopathy (dated by TCRdb to between 2019 and 2020). Turning to the overall study: Peripheral blood was sampled at the time of initial diagnosis, prior to any treatment. The roughly 91 discovery patients were randomly split 7:3 into training and test sets. The study also compared thyroid tissue and blood T-cell repertoires from several Graves' hyperthyroidism patients. Once sampling was done, hyperthyroidism patients were given methimazole at a starting dose of 30 mg daily, whereas ophthalmopathy patients were given high-dose intravenous methylprednisolone. A discovery cohort of about a hundred patients, approximately 45 with Graves' ophthalmopathy and 57 with stable Graves' hyperthyroidism, was used to find distinguishing TCR V-J signatures. An independent validation cohort of about 19 hyperthyroidism patients and 17 patients who later progressed to ophthalmopathy tested prospective prediction of ophthalmopathy. The paper reports TCR Vbeta CDR3 sequencing of fewer than 150 peripheral blood samples: under 45 ophthalmopathy, over 70 hyperthyroidism and approximately 17 progressor patients. Paper-wide results and their limitations: No statistical method was used to fix the sample size in advance, and group allocation was not hidden from the investigators. In validation, the model predicted progression to ophthalmopathy a median of roughly 6.1 months before onset, with approximately 70% sensitivity and roughly 73% specificity. Most expanded thyroid clonotypes (frequency above 0.001) were also detected in blood, suggesting blood repertoires may reflect thyroid immune responses. Ophthalmopathy was separated from stable hyperthyroidism by a 13 V-J signature model, with 85% to 90% sensitivity and roughly 84% specificity obtained in cross-validation and 80%/75% obtained in testing.

Graves' hyperthyroidism was defined as stable when no progression to ophthalmopathy occurred over 18 months of follow-up. Hyperthyroidism patients were newly diagnosed, had a disease duration of under 2 months, and were aged 18 to 65 years. Exclusion was applied to patients with uncontrolled infections, other autoimmune diseases, pregnancy or lactation. Diagnoses were established on the basis of clinical symptoms, serum thyroxine and TRAb, thyroid ultrasound, and orbital computed tomography. PBMCs were separated from roughly 10 ml of fresh peripheral blood using Ficoll-Paque density gradient centrifugation. Total RNA was extracted with Trizol reagent, and quality was checked on an Agilent 2100 Bioanalyzer. The TCR beta CDR3 regions were amplified from the RNA transcripts. For the first round of RT-PCR on the TCR CDR3, the HTBI primer set was used together with the Qiagen OneStep RT-PCR kit. The libraries were constructed in a second round of multiplex PCR and then size-selected and purified. Paired-end sequencing of the libraries was performed with 100 bp reads on an Illumina HiSeq2000. Per the original workflow: SOAPnuke was used to process the raw data, throwing out any read that contained adapters or uncalled bases, had a mean Phred below 15, or lacked an exact constant-primer or identifier match. COPE v1.2.5 was used to merge high-quality paired reads, and clonotypes were defined as unique nucleotide sequences. MiTCR v1.1 was used to align the clonotypes against IMGT TRBV, TRBD and TRBJ reference segments. The analysis included only V-J combinations with a frequency above 0.0001, which together covered more than 98% of the repertoires. A TCS score was defined as the ratio between F50 (clonal expansion) and ExV (chaos), using BLOSUM62-based TCRdist between CDR3 peptides within each V-J. Welch's t-statistics and random forest reduced around 550 V-J features to 13, which were used in a naive Bayes classifier (R e1071). TCRdb trimmed public reads at Q25 via fastp, called clones via MiXCR and kept in-frame beta chains. CDR3 protein sequences are deduplicated, and each keeps its most common genes and DNA. These V and J calls are TCRdb output, not the study's own analysis. For this sample there are approximately 740,000 distinct CDR3 sequences; 12% to 15% appear just once. Roughly 10% of the sample goes to the ten largest clones.

V drops 0 bases and J drops 0 bases, leaving 12 bases in between. From cysteine to phenylalanine, the CDR3 is 17 amino acids long. The DNA shown is the 51-base CDR3, in frame from base 1. Via the germline V gene (reference sequence), CDR1 is LNHNV and CDR2 YYDKDF. Ten or more counts support this clonotype. Its antigen is unknown. It has no much larger one-base neighbor in the sample; base qualities were not kept. The sample comprised blood. This clonotype was sampled from a young woman with Graves' hyperthyroidism. The rearranged segments are TRBV15 and TRBJ2-1; the D gene remains uncertain. The CDR3 region reads CATSRDLGASSYNEQFF. Here is the DNA: TGTGCCACCAGCAGAGATCTGGGCGCCAGCTCCTACAATGAGCAGTTCTTC.